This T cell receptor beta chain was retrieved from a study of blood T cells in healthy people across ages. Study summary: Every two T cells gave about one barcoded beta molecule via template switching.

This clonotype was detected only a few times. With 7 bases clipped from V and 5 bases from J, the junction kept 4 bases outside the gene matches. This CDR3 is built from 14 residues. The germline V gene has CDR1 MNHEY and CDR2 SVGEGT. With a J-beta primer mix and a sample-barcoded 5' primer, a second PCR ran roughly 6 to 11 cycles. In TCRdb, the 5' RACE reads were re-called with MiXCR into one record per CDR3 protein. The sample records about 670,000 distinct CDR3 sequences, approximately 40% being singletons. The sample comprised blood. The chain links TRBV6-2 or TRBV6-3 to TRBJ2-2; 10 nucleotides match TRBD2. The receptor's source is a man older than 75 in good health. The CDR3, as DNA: TGTGCCAGCACCCCTAGCGGGAGTACCGGGGAGCTGTTTTTT. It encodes CASTPSGSTGELFF.